This T cell receptor beta chain originates from a study of T cells in narcolepsy (dated by TCRdb to 2016 to 2019). As for the study more broadly: Patients with narcolepsy type 1 or type 2 (NT1, NT2) and healthy control donors were enrolled in the study. To look for autoreactive T cells in narcolepsy patients that target self-antigens of hypocretin neurons (hypocretin, TRIB2), the study used TCR Vbeta sequencing to follow clonotypes in blood and CSF.

To prepare the library, the immunoSEQ multiplex PCR assay was applied. Imported from immuneACCESS, the table was reduced by TCRdb to in-frame sequences with V and J called. These copies leave out some clones; in studies compared against another copy, an unresolved V gene accounts for under half, and the cause of the remainder is not known. For this sample the table gives roughly 25,000 clones, of which 70% to 90% were detected only once. The biggest ten clones account for roughly 10% of the sample. Here is what the overall study found, with its caveats: Autoreactive clonotypes were reported to be detected serially in the blood of the same patients and of different patients, but not in the blood of healthy controls. Some blood memory CD4+ repertoires from patients and controls contained no sequences matching autoreactive T cell clones. Numbers of sequenced blood memory CD4+ clonotypes were comparable, averaging about 40,000 in patients and around 30,000 in controls. HCRT-specific and TRIB2-specific autoreactive clonotypes were highlighted in plots that compared CD4+ T cell clonotypes in CSF versus blood from the same patient.

The table lists this clone with a count of one. The antigen this receptor binds is unknown. Base qualities are not recorded, but no much larger clone differs from it by a single base. For TCR Vbeta sequencing, memory CD4+ T cells were sorted ex vivo from the peripheral blood of both healthy controls and narcolepsy patients. The cysteine opens and the phenylalanine closes a CDR3 of 15 amino acids. Only the CDR3 part of the read is kept: 45 bases, read in frame from the first base. Trimming removed 7 bases from V and 7 bases from J, leaving 22 bases between the germline ends. CDR1 and CDR2 were assigned from the germline V gene (reference sequence) as LNHDA and SQIVND.

The rearranged segments are TRBV19 and TRBJ1-1, and possibly TRBD1, on 5 matching bases. This TCR was sampled from a human donor in good health. Sequenced material: memory (CD45RA-) CD4+ T cells from blood. What the cell subset or site label conveys for this sample: memory T cells sorted ex vivo from peripheral blood. CDR3 reads: CASTRTGRRIGEAFF. The DNA reads as follows: TGTGCCAGTACCCGAACGGGACGGCGGATCGGTGAAGCTTTCTTT.